This T cell receptor (beta chain) was observed in a study of blood T cell repertoires in COVID-19. From germline, CDR1 is SGHAT and CDR2 FQNNGV. V trimming: 7 bases; J trimming: 12 bases; junction bases outside the gene matches: 7. CDR3 length: 12 residues. TCRdb's table, derived via immunoSEQ multiplex PCR, lists solely in-frame clones and lacks some. The sample shows tens of thousands of clones, approximately 80% of them seen only once. The sequencing input was peripheral blood. This chain joins TRBV11-2 and TRBJ2-3; TRBD2 agrees at 10 bases. This clonotype was sampled from a woman at least 80 years old with acute or convalescent COVID-19. CDR3 amino acids: CASINLAGVQYF. DNA of the CDR3: TGTGCCAGCATCAATCTAGCGGGAGTTCAGTATTTT.